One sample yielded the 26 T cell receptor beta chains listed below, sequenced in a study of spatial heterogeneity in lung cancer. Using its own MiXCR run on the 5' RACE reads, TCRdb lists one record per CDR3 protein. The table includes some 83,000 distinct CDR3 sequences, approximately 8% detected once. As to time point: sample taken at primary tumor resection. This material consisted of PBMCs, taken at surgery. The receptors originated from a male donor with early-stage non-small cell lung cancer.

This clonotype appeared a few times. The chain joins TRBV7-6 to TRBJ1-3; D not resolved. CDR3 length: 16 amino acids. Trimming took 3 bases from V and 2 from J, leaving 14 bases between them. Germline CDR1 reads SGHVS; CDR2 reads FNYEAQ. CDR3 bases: TGTGCCAGCAGCTTCGATCAGAGTTATCCTGGAAACACCATATATTTT. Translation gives CASSFDQSYPGNTIYF.

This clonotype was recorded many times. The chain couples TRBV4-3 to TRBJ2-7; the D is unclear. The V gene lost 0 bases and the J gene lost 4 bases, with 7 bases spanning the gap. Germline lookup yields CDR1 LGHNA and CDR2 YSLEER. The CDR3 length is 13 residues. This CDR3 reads CASSQELGYEQYF. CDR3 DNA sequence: TGCGCCAGCAGCCAAGAATTAGGTTACGAGCAGTACTTC.

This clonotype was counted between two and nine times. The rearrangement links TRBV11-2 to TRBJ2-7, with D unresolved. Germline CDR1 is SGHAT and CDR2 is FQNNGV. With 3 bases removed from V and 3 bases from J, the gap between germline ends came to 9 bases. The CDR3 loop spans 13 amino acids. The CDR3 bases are TGTGCCAGCAGCTTCAATTCCCTCTACGAGCAGTACTTC. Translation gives CASSFNSLYEQYF. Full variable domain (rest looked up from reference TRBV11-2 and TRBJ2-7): EAGVAQSPRYKIIEKRQSVAFWCNPISGHATLYWYQQILGQGPKLLIQFQNNGVVDDSQLPKDRFSAERLKGVDSTLKIQPAKLEDSAVYLCASSFNSLYEQYFGPGTRLTVT.

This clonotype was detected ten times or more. CDR3 DNA sequence: TGTGCCACCCGGGGCACAGGGATAAACACTGAAGCTTTCTTT. Its translation: CATRGTGINTEAFF. The rearrangement uses TRBV10-3 and TRBJ1-1, with a tentative D call TRBD1 (6 bases). Germline V lookup: CDR1 ENHRY, CDR2 SYGVKD. Trimming removed 10 bases from V and 2 bases from J, with 17 bases in between. The CDR3 extends over 14 amino acids.

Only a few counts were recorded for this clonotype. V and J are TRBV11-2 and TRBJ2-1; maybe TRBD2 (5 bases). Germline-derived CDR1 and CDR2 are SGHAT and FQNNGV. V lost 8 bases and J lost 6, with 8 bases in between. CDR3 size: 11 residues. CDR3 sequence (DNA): TGTGCCAGCCTAGCAGGCAATGAGCAGTTCTTC. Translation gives CASLAGNEQFF.

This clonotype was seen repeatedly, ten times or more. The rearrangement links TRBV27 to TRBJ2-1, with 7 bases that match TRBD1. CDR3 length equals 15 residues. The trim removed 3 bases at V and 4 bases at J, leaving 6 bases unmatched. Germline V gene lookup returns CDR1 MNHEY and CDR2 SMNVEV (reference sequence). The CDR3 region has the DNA TGTGCCAGCAGTTTGGACAGGTTAGCATACAATGAGCAGTTCTTC. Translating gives CASSLDRLAYNEQFF.

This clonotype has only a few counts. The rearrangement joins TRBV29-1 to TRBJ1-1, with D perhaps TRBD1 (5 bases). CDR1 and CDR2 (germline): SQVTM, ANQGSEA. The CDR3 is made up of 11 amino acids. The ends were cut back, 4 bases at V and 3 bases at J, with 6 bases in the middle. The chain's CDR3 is CSVGTYTEAFF. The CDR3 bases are TGCAGCGTTGGGACATACACTGAAGCTTTCTTT.

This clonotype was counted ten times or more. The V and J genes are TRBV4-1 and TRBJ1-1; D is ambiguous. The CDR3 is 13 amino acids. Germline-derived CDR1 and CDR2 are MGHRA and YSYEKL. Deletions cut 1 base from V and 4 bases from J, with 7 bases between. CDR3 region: CASSQVFGTEAFF. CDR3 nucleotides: TGCGCCAGCAGCCAAGTTTTTGGCACTGAAGCTTTCTTT.

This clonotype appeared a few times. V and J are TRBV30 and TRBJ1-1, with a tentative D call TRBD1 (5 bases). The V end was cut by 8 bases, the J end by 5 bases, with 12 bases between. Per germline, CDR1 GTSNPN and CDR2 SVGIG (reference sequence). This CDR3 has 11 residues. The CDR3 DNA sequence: TGTGCCAGAGGGGAATTGACTGAAGCTTTCTTT. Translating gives CARGELTEAFF.

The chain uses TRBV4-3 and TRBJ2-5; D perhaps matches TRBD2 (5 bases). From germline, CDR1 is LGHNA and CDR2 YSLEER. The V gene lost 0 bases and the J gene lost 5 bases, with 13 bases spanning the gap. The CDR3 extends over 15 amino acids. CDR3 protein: CASSQDQRGSETQYF. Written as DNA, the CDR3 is TGCGCCAGCAGCCAAGATCAACGAGGGTCCGAGACCCAGTACTTC.

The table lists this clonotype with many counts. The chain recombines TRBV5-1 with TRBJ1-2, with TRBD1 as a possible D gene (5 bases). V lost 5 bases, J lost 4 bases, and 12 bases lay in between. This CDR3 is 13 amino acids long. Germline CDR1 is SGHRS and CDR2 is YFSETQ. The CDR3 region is CASRPDRSYGYTF. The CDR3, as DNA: TGCGCCAGCAGACCAGACAGAAGCTATGGCTACACCTTC.

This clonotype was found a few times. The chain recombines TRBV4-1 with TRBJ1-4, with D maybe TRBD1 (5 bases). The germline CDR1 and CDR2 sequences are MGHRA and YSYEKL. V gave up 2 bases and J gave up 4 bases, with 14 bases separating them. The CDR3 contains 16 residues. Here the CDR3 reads CASSQLGATYNEKLFF. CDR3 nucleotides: TGCGCCAGCAGCCAATTAGGGGCCACCTATAATGAAAAACTGTTTTTT.

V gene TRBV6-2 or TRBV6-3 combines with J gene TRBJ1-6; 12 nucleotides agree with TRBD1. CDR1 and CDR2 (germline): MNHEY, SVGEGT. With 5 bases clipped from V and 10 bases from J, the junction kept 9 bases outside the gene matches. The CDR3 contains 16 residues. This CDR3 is CASSVGTGGFGSPLHF. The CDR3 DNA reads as TGTGCCAGCAGTGTGGGGACAGGGGGCTTCGGATCACCCCTCCACTTT.

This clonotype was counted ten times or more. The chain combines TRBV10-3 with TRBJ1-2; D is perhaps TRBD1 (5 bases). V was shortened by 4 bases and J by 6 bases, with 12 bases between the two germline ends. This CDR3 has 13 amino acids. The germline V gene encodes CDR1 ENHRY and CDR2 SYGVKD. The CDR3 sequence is CAISGQIEDGYTF. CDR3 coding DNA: TGTGCCATCAGTGGACAGATAGAGGATGGCTACACCTTC.

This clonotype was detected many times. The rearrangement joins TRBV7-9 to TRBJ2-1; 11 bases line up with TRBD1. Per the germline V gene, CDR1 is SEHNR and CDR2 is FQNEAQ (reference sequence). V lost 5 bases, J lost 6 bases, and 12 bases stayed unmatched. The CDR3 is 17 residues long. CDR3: CASSPGQGADRGNEQFF. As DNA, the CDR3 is TGTGCCAGCAGCCCCGGACAGGGGGCTGATAGGGGCAATGAGCAGTTCTTC.

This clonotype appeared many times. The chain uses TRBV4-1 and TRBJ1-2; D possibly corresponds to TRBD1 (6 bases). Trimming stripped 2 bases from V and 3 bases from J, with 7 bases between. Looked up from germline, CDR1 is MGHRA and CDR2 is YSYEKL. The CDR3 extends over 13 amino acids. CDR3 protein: CASSQNRDYGYTF. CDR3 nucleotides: TGCGCCAGCAGCCAAAACAGGGACTATGGCTACACCTTC.

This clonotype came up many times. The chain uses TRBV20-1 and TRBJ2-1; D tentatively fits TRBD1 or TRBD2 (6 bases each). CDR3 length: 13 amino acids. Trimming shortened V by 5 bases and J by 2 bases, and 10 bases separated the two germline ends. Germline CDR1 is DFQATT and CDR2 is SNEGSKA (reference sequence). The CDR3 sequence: CSARGRAYNEQFF. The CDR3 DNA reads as TGCAGTGCTCGGGGGCGGGCCTACAATGAGCAGTTCTTC.

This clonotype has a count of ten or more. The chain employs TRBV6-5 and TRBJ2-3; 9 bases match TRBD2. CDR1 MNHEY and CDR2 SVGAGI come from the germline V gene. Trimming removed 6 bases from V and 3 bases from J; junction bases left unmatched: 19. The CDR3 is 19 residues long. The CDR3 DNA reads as TGTGCCAGCAGCCCGACTAGCGGCGTGATCCTAGGTGGAACAGATACGCAGTATTTT. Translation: CASSPTSGVILGGTDTQYF.

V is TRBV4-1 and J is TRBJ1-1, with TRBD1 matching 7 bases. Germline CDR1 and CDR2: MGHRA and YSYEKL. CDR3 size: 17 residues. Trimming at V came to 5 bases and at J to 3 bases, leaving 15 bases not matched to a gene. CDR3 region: CASSTPGGGRVDTEAFF. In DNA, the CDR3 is TGCGCCAGCAGCACCCCAGGGGGAGGGAGGGTCGACACTGAAGCTTTCTTT.

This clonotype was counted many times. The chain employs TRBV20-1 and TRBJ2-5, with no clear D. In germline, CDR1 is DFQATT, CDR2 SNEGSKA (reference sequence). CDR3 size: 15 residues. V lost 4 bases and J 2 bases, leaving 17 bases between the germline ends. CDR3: CSAISGGSYQETQYF. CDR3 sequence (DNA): TGCAGTGCTATTTCTGGCGGATCATATCAAGAGACCCAGTACTTC.

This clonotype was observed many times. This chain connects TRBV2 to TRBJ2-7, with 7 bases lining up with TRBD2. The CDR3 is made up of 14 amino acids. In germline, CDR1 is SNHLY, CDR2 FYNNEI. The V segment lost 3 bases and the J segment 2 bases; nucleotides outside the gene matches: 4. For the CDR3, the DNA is TGTGCCAGCAGTGACGCGGGAGTTGCCTACGAGCAGTACTTC. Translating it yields CASSDAGVAYEQYF.

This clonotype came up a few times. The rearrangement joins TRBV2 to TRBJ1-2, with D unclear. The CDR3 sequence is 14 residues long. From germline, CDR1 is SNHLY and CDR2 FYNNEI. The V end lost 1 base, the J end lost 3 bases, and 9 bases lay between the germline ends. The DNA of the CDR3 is TGTGCCAGCAGTGAAGAGAGACGACACTATGGCTACACCTTC. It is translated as CASSEERRHYGYTF.

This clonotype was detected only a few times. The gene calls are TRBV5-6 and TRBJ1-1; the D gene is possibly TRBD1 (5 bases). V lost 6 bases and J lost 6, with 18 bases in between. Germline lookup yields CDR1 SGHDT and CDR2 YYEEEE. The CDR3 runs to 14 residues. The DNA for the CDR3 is TGTGCCAGCAATACTCCCGGGACGGTGGCTGAAGCTTTCTTT. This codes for CASNTPGTVAEAFF.

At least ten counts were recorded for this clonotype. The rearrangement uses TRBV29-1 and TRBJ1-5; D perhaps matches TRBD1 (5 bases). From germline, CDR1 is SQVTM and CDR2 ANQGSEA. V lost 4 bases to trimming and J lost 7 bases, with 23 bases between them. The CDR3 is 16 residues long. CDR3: CSVVLGFMGVEQPQHF. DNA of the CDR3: TGCAGCGTTGTCTTAGGGTTTATGGGGGTAGAGCAGCCCCAGCATTTT.

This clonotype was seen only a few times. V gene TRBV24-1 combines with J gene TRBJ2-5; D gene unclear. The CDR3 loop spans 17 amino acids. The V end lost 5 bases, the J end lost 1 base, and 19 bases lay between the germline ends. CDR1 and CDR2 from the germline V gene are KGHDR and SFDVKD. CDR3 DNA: TGTGCCACCAGTGGGCCGGAGCCCTTGAATGGCCAAGAGACCCAGTACTTC. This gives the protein CATSGPEPLNGQETQYF.

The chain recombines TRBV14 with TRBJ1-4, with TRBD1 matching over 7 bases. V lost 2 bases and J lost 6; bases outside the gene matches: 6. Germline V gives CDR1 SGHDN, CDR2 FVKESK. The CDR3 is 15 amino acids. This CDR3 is CASSQTTGSHEKLFF. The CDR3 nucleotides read TGTGCCAGCAGCCAAACGACAGGGAGTCATGAAAAACTGTTTTTT.